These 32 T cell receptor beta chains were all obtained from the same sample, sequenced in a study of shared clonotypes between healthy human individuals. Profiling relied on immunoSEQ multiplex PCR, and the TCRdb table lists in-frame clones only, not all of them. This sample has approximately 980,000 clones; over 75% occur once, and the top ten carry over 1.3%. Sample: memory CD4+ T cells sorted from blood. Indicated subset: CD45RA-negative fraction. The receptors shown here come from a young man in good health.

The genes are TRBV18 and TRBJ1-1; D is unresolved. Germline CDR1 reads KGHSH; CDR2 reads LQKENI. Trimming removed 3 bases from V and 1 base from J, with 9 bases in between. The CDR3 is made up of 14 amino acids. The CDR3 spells CASSPFGPNTEAFF. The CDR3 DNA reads TGTGCCAGCTCACCCTTCGGACCGAACACTGAAGCTTTCTTT.

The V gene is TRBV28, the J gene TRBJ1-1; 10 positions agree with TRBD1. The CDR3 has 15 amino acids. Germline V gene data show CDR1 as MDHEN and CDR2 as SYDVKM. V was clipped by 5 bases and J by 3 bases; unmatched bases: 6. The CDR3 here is CASSRNDRGHTEAFF. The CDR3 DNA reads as TGTGCCAGCAGTCGGAACGACAGGGGGCACACTGAAGCTTTCTTT. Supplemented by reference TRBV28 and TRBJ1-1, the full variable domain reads DVKVTQSSRYLVKRTGEKVFLECVQDMDHENMFWYRQDPGLGLRLIYFSYDVKMKEKGDIPEGYSVSREKKERFSLILESASTNQTSMYLCASSRNDRGHTEAFFGQGTRLTVV.

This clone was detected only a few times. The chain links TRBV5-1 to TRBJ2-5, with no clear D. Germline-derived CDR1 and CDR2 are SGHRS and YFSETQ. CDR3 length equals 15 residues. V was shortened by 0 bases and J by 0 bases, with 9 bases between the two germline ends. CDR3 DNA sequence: TGCGCCAGCAGCTTGGGAGTTAAGGACCAAGAGACCCAGTACTTC. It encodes CASSLGVKDQETQYF.

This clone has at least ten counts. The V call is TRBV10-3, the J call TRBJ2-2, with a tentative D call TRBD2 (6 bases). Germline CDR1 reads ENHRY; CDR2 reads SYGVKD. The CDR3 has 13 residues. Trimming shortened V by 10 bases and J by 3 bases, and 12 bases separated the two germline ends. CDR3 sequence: CASSRDYTGELFF. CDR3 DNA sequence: TGTGCCAGTAGCCGGGACTACACCGGGGAGCTGTTTTTT.

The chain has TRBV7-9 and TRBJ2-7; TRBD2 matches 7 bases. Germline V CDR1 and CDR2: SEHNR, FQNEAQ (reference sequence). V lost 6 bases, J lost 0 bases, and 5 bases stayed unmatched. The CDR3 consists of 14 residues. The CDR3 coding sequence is TGTGCCAGCAGTGAAGCGGGAACCTCCTACGAGCAGTACTTC. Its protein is CASSEAGTSYEQYF.

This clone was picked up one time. The CDR3 bases are TGTGCCAGCAGTCCAGGGAGGGAGACCCAGTACTTC. This encodes CASSPGRETQYF. The chain is built from TRBV6-6 and TRBJ2-5, with D perhaps TRBD2 (6 bases). The CDR3 sequence is 12 residues long. Per the germline V gene, CDR1 is MNHNY and CDR2 is SVGAGI (reference sequence). V lost 5 bases and J lost 5, with 9 bases in between.

The CDR3 loop reads CASKSTSGSGETQYF. The CDR3 nucleotides are TGTGCCAGCAAAAGTACTAGCGGGAGTGGAGAGACCCAGTACTTC. J is TRBJ2-5 and V is TRBV2; 11 nucleotides match TRBD2. The CDR3 contains 15 residues. The ends lost 7 bases at V and 4 bases at J; junction bases unmatched: 8. Germline V gene data show CDR1 as SNHLY and CDR2 as FYNNEI.

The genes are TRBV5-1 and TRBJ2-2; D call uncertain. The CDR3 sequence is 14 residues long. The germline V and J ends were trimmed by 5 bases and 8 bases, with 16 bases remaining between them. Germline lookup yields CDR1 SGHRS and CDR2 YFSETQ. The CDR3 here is CASRLPPSGGELFF. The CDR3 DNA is TGCGCCAGCAGACTACCCCCCAGTGGAGGGGAGCTGTTTTTT.

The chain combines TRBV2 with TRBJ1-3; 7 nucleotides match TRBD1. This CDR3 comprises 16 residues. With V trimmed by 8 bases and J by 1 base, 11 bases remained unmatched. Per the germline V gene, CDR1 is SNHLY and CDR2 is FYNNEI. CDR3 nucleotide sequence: TGTGCCAGCCATACGAGACAGGGCCCTTCTGGAAACACCATATATTTT. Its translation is CASHTRQGPSGNTIYF.

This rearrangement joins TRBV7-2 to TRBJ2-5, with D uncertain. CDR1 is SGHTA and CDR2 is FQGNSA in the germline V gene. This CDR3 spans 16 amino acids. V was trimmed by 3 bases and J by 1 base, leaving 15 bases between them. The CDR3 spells CASSLTVINTQETQYF. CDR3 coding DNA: TGTGCCAGCAGCTTGACCGTAATCAACACCCAAGAGACCCAGTACTTC.

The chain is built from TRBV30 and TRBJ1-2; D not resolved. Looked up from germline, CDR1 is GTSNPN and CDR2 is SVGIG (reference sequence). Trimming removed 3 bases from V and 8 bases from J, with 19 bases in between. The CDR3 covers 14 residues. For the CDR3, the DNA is TGTGCCTGGAGGCCCGAACCGGACCGGCCCGGCTACACCTTC. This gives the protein CAWRPEPDRPGYTF.

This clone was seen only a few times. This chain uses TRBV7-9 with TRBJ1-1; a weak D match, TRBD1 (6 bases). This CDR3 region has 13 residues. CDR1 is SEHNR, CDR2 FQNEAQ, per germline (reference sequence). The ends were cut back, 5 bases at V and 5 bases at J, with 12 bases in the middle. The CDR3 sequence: CASSPQGRTEAFF. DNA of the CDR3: TGTGCCAGCAGCCCCCAGGGGCGGACTGAAGCTTTCTTT.

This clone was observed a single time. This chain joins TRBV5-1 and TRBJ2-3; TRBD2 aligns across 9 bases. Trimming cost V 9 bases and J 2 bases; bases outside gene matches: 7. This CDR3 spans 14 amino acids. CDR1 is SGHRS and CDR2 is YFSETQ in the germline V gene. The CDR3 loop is CATGGLAITDTQYF. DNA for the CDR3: TGCGCCACCGGGGGACTAGCTATCACAGATACGCAGTATTTT. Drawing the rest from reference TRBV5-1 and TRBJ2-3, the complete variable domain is KAGVTQTPRYLIKTRGQQVTLSCSPISGHRSVSWYQQTPGQGLQFLFEYFSETQRNKGNFPGRFSGRQFSNSRSEMNVSTLELGDSALYLCATGGLAITDTQYFGPGTRLTVL.

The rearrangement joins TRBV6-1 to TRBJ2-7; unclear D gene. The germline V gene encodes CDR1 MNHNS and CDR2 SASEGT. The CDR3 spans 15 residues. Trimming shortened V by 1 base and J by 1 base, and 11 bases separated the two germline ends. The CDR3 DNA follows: TGTGCCAGCAGTGAAGGTAGTTGGAATTCCTACGAGCAGTACTTC. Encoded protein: CASSEGSWNSYEQYF.

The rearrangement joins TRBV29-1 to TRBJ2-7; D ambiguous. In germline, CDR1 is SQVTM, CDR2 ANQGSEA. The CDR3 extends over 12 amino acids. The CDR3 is CTTRRLRYEQYF. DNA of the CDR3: TGCACCACCCGCAGACTCCGCTACGAGCAGTACTTC.

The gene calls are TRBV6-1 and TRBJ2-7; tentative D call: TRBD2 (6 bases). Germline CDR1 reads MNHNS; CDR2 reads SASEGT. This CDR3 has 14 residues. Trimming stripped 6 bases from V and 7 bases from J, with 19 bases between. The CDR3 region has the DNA TGTGCCAGCAGCCCGGGGGTGGGCTATGGGGAGCAGTACTTC. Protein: CASSPGVGYGEQYF.

In nucleotides, the CDR3 is TGTGCCAGCAGCCCGGTGGGAGAGCGGGGGGAGCTGTTTTTT. Its protein product is CASSPVGERGELFF. V is TRBV5-4 and J is TRBJ2-2; tentative D call: TRBD2 (5 bases). V was trimmed by 4 bases and J by 8 bases, leaving 15 bases between them. Germline V CDR1 and CDR2: SGHNT, YYREEE (reference sequence). This CDR3 spans 14 amino acids.

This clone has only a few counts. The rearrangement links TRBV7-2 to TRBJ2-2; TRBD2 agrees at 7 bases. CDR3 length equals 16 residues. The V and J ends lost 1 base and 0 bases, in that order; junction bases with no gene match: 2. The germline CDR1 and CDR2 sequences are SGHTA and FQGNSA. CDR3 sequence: CASSLDSGSNTGELFF. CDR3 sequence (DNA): TGTGCCAGCAGCTTAGATAGCGGGTCGAACACCGGGGAGCTGTTTTTT.

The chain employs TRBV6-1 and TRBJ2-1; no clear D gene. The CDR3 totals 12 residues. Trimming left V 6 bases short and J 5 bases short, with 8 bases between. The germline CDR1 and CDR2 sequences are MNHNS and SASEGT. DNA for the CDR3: TGTGCCAGCAGGCCAAAGAACAATGAGCAGTTCTTC. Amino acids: CASRPKNNEQFF.

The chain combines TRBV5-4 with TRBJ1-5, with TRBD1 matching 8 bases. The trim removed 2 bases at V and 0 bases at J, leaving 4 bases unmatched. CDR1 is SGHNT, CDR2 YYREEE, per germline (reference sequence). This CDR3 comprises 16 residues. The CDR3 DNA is TGTGCCAGCAGCTTCGGGACAGGCAATAGCAATCAGCCCCAGCATTTT. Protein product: CASSFGTGNSNQPQHF.

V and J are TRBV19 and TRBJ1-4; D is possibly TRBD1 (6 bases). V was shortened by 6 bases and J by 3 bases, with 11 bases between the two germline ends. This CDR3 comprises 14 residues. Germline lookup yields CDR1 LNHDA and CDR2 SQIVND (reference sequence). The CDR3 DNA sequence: TGTGCCAGTAGCAGGACAGCCCCTAATGAAAAACTGTTTTTT. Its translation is CASSRTAPNEKLFF.

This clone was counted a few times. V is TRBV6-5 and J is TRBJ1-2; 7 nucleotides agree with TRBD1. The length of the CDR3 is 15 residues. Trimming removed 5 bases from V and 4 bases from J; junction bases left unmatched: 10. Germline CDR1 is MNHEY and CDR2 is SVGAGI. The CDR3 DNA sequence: TGTGCCAGCAGTAGCCAGGAGGGACAGCCCTATGGCTACACCTTC. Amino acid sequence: CASSSQEGQPYGYTF.

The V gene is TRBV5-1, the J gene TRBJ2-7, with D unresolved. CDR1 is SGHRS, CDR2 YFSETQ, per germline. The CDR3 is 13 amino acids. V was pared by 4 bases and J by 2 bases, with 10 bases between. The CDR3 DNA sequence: TGCGCCAGCAGCCGGACGGGCGCCTACGAGCAGTACTTC. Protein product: CASSRTGAYEQYF. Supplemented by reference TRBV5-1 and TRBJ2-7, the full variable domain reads KAGVTQTPRYLIKTRGQQVTLSCSPISGHRSVSWYQQTPGQGLQFLFEYFSETQRNKGNFPGRFSGRQFSNSRSEMNVSTLELGDSALYLCASSRTGAYEQYFGPGTRLTVT.

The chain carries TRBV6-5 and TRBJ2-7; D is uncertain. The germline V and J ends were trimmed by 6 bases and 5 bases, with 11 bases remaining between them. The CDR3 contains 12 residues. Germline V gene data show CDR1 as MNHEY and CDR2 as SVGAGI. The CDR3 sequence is CASSQFGDEQYF. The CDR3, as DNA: TGTGCCAGCAGCCAGTTTGGGGACGAGCAGTACTTC.

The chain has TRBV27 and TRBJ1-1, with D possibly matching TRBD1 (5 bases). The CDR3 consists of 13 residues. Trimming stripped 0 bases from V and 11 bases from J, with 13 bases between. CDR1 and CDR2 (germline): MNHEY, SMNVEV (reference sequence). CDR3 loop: CASSLSSSGQAFF. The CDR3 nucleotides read TGTGCCAGCAGTTTATCCTCCTCAGGGCAGGCTTTCTTT.

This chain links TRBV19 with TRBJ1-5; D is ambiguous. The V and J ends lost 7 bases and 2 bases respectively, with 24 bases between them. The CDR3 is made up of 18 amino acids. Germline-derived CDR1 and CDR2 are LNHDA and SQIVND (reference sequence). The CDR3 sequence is CASKGPFVAGGGNQPQHF. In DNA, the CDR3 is TGTGCCAGTAAGGGTCCGTTCGTAGCCGGTGGGGGCAATCAGCCCCAGCATTTT. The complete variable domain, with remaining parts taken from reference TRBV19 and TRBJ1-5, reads DGGITQSPKYLFRKEGQNVTLSCEQNLNHDAMYWYRQDPGQGLRLIYYSQIVNDFQKGDIAEGYSVSREKKESFPLTVTSAQKNPTAFYLCASKGPFVAGGGNQPQHFGDGTRLSIL.

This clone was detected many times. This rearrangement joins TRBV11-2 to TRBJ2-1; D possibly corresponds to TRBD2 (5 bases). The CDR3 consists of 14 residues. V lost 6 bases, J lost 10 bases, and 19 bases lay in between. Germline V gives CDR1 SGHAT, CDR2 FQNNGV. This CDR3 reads CASRLVTTVGEQFF. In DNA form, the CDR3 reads TGTGCCAGCAGACTAGTAACAACGGTTGGAGAGCAGTTCTTC. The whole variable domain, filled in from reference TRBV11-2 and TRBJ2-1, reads EAGVAQSPRYKIIEKRQSVAFWCNPISGHATLYWYQQILGQGPKLLIQFQNNGVVDDSQLPKDRFSAERLKGVDSTLKIQPAKLEDSAVYLCASRLVTTVGEQFFGPGTRLTVL.

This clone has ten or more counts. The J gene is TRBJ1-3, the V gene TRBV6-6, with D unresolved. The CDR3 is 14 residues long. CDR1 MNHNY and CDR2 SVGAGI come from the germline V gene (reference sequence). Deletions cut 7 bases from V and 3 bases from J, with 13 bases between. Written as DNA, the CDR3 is TGTGCCAGCATTCGGCCGGGGAGTGGAAACACCATATATTTT. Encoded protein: CASIRPGSGNTIYF.

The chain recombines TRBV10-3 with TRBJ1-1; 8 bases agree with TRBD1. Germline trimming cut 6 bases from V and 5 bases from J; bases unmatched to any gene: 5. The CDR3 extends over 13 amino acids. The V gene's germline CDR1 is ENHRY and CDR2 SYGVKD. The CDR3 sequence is CAIRIDRGTEAFF. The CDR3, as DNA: TGTGCCATCAGGATAGACAGGGGAACTGAAGCTTTCTTT.

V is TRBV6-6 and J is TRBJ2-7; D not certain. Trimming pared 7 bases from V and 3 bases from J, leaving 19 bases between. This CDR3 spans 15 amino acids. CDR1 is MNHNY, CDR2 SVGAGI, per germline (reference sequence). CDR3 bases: TGTGCCAGCACAACAGCGACCGCAAGTTACTACGAGCAGTACTTC. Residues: CASTTATASYYEQYF.

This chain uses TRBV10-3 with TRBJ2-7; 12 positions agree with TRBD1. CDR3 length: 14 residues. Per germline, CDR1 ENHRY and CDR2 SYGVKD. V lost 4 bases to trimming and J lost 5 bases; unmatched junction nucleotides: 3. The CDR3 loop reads CAISVGTGGNEQYF. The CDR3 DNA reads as TGTGCCATCAGTGTTGGGACAGGGGGCAACGAGCAGTACTTC.

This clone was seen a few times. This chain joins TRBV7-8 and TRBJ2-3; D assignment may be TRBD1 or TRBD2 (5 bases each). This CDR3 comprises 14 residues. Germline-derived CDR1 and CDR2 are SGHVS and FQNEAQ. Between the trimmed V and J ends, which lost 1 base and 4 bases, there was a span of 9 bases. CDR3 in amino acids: CASSLEGRADTQYF. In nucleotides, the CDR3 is TGTGCCAGCAGCTTAGAGGGACGCGCAGATACGCAGTATTTT. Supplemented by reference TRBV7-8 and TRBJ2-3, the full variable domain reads GAGVSQSPRYKVAKRGQDVALRCDPISGHVSLFWYQQALGQGPEFLTYFQNEAQLDKSGLPSDRFFAERPEGSVSTLKIQRTQQEDSAVYLCASSLEGRADTQYFGPGTRLTVL.